These 5 T cell receptor beta chains were all obtained from the same sample, sequenced in a study of T cells in localized non-small cell lung cancer. Sequencing used immunoSEQ multiplex PCR; TCRdb keeps in-frame clones, though not all of them. The sample comprises about 31,000 clones, around 94% of which are singletons, and about 0.73% rests with the top ten. The specimen was peripheral blood, collected before any cancer treatment. Receptor source: a woman aged 35 to 70 with stage I lung adenocarcinoma.

This chain connects TRBV5-1 to TRBJ2-3; 7 bases are shared with TRBD2. Germline V gene data show CDR1 as SGHRS and CDR2 as YFSETQ. The V and J ends lost 3 bases and 4 bases, in that order; junction bases with no gene match: 5. The CDR3 contains 14 residues. The CDR3 spells CASSSGLDPDTQYF. In DNA form, the CDR3 reads TGCGCCAGCAGCTCCGGACTAGACCCAGATACGCAGTATTTT.

The V call is TRBV5-4, the J call TRBJ1-3, with 9 bases identical to TRBD1. Germline CDR1 reads SGHNT; CDR2 reads YYREEE (reference sequence). Trimming took 4 bases from V and 8 from J; bases not matched to a gene: 4. The CDR3 runs 13 residues. The CDR3 loop is CASSLRQGDTIYF. In DNA, the CDR3 is TGTGCCAGCAGCCTGAGACAGGGGGACACCATATATTTT.

The gene calls are TRBV5-1 and TRBJ2-2; D perhaps matches TRBD2 (5 bases). This CDR3 comprises 15 residues. CDR1 and CDR2 from the germline V gene are SGHRS and YFSETQ. V lost 1 base to trimming and J lost 7 bases, with 14 bases between them. This CDR3 reads CASSLLWFRGGELFF. Here the CDR3 DNA reads TGCGCCAGCAGCTTGTTGTGGTTCCGGGGCGGGGAGCTGTTTTTT.

The genes are TRBV7-9 and TRBJ2-3; 7 nucleotides match TRBD2. After removal of 2 bases from V and 0 bases from J, the junction contained 2 bases not matched to a gene. The CDR3 sequence is 15 residues long. Germline CDR1 SEHNR, CDR2 FQNEAQ (reference sequence). CDR3 sequence reads: CASSLMGGSTDTQYF. The DNA of the CDR3 is TGTGCCAGCAGCTTAATGGGAGGGAGCACAGATACGCAGTATTTT.

This sequence joins TRBV6-6 and TRBJ2-7; D not certain. Germline assignment: CDR1 MNHNY and CDR2 SVGAGI (reference sequence). The CDR3 runs to 13 residues. V was shortened by 4 bases and J by 2 bases, with 9 bases between the two germline ends. This CDR3 reads CASSFNDAYEQYF. In DNA form, the CDR3 reads TGTGCCAGCAGTTTCAACGACGCCTACGAGCAGTACTTC.